Shown below are 20 T cell receptor beta chains from a single sample sequenced in a study of T cell responses to AZD1222 COVID-19 vaccine (dated by TCRdb to the early 2020s). What the time point label conveys for this sample: baseline before first vaccination. Library construction relied on the immunoSEQ multiplex PCR assay. TCRdb retrieved this table from immuneACCESS and kept in-frame rearrangements only. Not all clones are present; in checked studies, unresolved V genes account for under half, and no reason is known for the remainder. Across this sample there are 55,000 to 65,000 clones, with over 80% seen only once. Roughly 14% of the sample goes to the ten largest clones. The sequences come from peripheral blood, collected on day 0 of AZD1222 vaccination. Receptors were obtained from an adult in good health.

The chain is built from TRBV24-1 and TRBJ2-2; D tentatively fits TRBD1 or TRBD2 (7 bases each). V dropped 7 bases and J dropped 5 bases, with 19 bases sitting between them. This CDR3 region has 16 residues. Per germline, CDR1 KGHDR and CDR2 SFDVKD. Here the CDR3 DNA reads TGTGCCACCAGCGCCGGGACAGCGGGATGGACCGGGGAGCTGTTTTTT. Protein: CATSAGTAGWTGELFF.

The gene calls are TRBV6-5 and TRBJ2-2; 10 nucleotides align to TRBD1. V lost 5 bases, J lost 5 bases, and 5 bases stayed unmatched. CDR3 length: 15 residues. The V gene's germline CDR1 is MNHEY and CDR2 SVGAGI. The CDR3: CASSPRTGGTGELFF. The CDR3 DNA follows: TGTGCCAGCAGTCCCCGGACAGGGGGGACCGGGGAGCTGTTTTTT.

The chain is built from TRBV2 and TRBJ2-5, with D unclear. CDR3 length equals 11 residues. Germline V gene lookup returns CDR1 SNHLY and CDR2 FYNNEI. Trimming cost V 6 bases and J 5 bases, with 7 bases left between them. The CDR3 spells CASRSVETQYF. The CDR3 nucleotides are TGTGCCAGCAGATCAGTCGAGACCCAGTACTTC. The whole variable domain, filled in from reference TRBV2 and TRBJ2-5, reads EPEVTQTPSHQVTQMGQEVILRCVPISNHLYFYWYRQILGQKVEFLVSFYNNEISEKSEIFDDQFSVERPDGSNFTLKIRSTKLEDSAMYFCASRSVETQYFGPGTRLLVL.

The gene calls are TRBV5-1 and TRBJ1-6; weak D call: TRBD1 (5 bases). Germline assignment: CDR1 SGHRS and CDR2 YFSETQ. With 4 bases removed from V and 6 bases from J, the gap between germline ends came to 17 bases. This CDR3 region has 16 residues. DNA for the CDR3: TGCGCCAGCAGCGAGCAGGGAAGTGGACGTAATTCACCCCTCCACTTT. This translates into CASSEQGSGRNSPLHF.

This chain connects TRBV19 to TRBJ2-2; TRBD2 matches 8 bases. Losses at the gene ends were 10 bases for V and 5 bases for J; bases not matched to a gene: 12. CDR3 size: 15 residues. The germline V gene encodes CDR1 LNHDA and CDR2 SQIVND (reference sequence). The CDR3 DNA reads TGTGCCACCTTCTTTGAGCGGGAGTGGACCGGGGAGCTGTTTTTT. Protein product: CATFFEREWTGELFF.

The chain couples TRBV4-1 to TRBJ2-7; D call uncertain. This CDR3 is 11 amino acids long. The V gene lost 3 bases and the J gene lost 4 bases, with 4 bases spanning the gap. The germline V gene has CDR1 MGHRA and CDR2 YSYEKL. In nucleotides, the CDR3 is TGCGCCAGCAGCCAGCGATACGAGCAGTACTTC. It codes for CASSQRYEQYF.

This rearrangement joins TRBV5-1 to TRBJ2-3; D not certain. The CDR3 is made up of 13 amino acids. Between the trimmed V and J ends, which lost 4 bases and 2 bases, there was a span of 8 bases. CDR1 and CDR2 (germline): SGHRS, YFSETQ. DNA of the CDR3: TGCGCCAGCAGCCCCATGGACACAGATACGCAGTATTTT. Protein: CASSPMDTDTQYF.

The J gene is TRBJ2-3, the V gene TRBV29-1; D is unclear. Per germline, CDR1 SQVTM and CDR2 ANQGSEA. V lost 7 bases and J 0 bases, leaving 5 bases between the germline ends. This CDR3 is 11 amino acids long. The CDR3 DNA reads as TGCAGCGCCCTTAGCACAGATACGCAGTATTTT. Translated: CSALSTDTQYF.

The chain joins TRBV5-1 to TRBJ2-5; TRBD2 matches at 9 bases. There are 16 residues in the CDR3. V was pared by 4 bases and J by 1 base, with 8 bases of the junction left unmatched. CDR1 is SGHRS, CDR2 YFSETQ, per germline. CDR3 in amino acids: CASSPRGGLAQETQYF. The CDR3 DNA reads TGCGCCAGCAGCCCAAGGGGGGGACTAGCCCAAGAGACCCAGTACTTC.

This clone appeared once. The chain carries TRBV5-6 and TRBJ1-6, with TRBD1 matching over 7 bases. Germline V CDR1 and CDR2: SGHDT, YYEEEE. V shed 0 bases and J 8 bases; nucleotides not matched to a gene: 8. CDR3 size: 16 residues. CDR3 amino acids: CASSLARGQRDSPLHF. CDR3 in DNA: TGTGCCAGCAGCTTGGCCAGGGGACAGAGGGATTCACCCCTCCACTTT.

This chain joins TRBV2 and TRBJ1-5; D remains ambiguous. CDR3 length: 13 residues. V dropped 6 bases and J dropped 5 bases, with 11 bases sitting between them. Germline-derived CDR1 and CDR2 are SNHLY and FYNNEI. The CDR3 DNA reads TGTGCCAGCAGAAGGTCTCCCGATCAGCCCCAGCATTTT. Translated, it gives CASRRSPDQPQHF.

The V gene is TRBV7-3, the J gene TRBJ2-5, with TRBD2 identical over 7 bases. V trimming: 1 base; J trimming: 4 bases; junction bases outside the gene matches: 9. The germline V gene has CDR1 SGHTA and CDR2 FQGTGA. This CDR3 is built from 16 residues. CDR3: CASSLMGGRLLETQYF. CDR3 in DNA: TGTGCCAGCAGCTTAATGGGGGGGAGACTGTTAGAGACCCAGTACTTC.

This rearrangement joins TRBV6-2 or TRBV6-3 to TRBJ1-5; 8 nucleotides agree with TRBD1. CDR1 is MNHEY and CDR2 is SVGEGT in the germline V gene. V gave up 4 bases and J gave up 1 base; unmatched junction bases: 9. The CDR3 is 17 residues long. CDR3 in amino acids: CASSFDSGQASNQPQHF. The CDR3 coding sequence is TGTGCCAGCAGTTTTGATTCGGGACAGGCCAGCAATCAGCCCCAGCATTTT.

This chain uses TRBV9 with TRBJ2-1; a possible D gene is TRBD2 (6 bases). The germline V and J ends were trimmed by 4 bases and 1 base, with 15 bases remaining between them. CDR1 SGDLS and CDR2 YYNGEE come from the germline V gene. The CDR3 spans 16 residues. The CDR3 DNA reads TGTGCCAGCAGCCCAAGGGGAGGCGGTTCCTACAATGAGCAGTTCTTC. It specifies CASSPRGGGSYNEQFF.

The chain joins TRBV18 to TRBJ1-3; D is uncertain. CDR3 size: 17 residues. The V end was cut by 3 bases, the J end by 1 base, with 16 bases between. Germline-derived CDR1 and CDR2 are KGHSH and LQKENI. This chain's CDR3 is CASSPVTNRGSGNTIYF. The CDR3, as DNA: TGTGCCAGCTCACCTGTCACGAACCGAGGGTCTGGAAACACCATATATTTT.

The rearrangement uses TRBV4-2 and TRBJ2-7, with 12 bases fitting TRBD2. The CDR3 has 15 residues. From germline, CDR1 is LGHNA and CDR2 YNFKEQ. The J segment lost 2 bases and the V segment lost 1 base, leaving 0 bases of the junction unmatched. The CDR3, as DNA: TGTGCCAGCAGCCAAGGACTAGCGGGAGCCTACGAGCAGTACTTC. This translates into CASSQGLAGAYEQYF.

The rearrangement links TRBV6-5 to TRBJ2-3, with 13 bases that match TRBD2. The CDR3 has 16 amino acids. J lost 10 bases, V lost 0 bases, and 7 bases had no gene match. From germline, CDR1 is MNHEY and CDR2 SVGAGI. The CDR3 region is CASSYSGTSGIAAQYF. Here the CDR3 DNA reads TGTGCCAGCAGTTACTCAGGGACTAGCGGGATCGCTGCGCAGTATTTT.

V and J are TRBV29-1 and TRBJ1-1, with 12 bases aligning to TRBD1. This CDR3 has 15 residues. The ends lost 5 bases at V and 4 bases at J; junction bases unmatched: 8. Germline lookup yields CDR1 SQVTM and CDR2 ANQGSEA. CDR3 sequence (DNA): TGCAGCGTTTTGGGACAGGGGGCTGGAATCACTGAAGCTTTCTTT. The encoded protein is CSVLGQGAGITEAFF.

The gene calls are TRBV30 and TRBJ2-3, with D perhaps TRBD1 or TRBD2 (6 bases each). The CDR3 loop spans 15 amino acids. Trimming pared 5 bases from V and 6 bases from J, leaving 21 bases between. The germline V gene encodes CDR1 GTSNPN and CDR2 SVGIG (reference sequence). The CDR3 sequence: CAWDKDPRRGDTQYF. DNA for the CDR3: TGTGCCTGGGATAAAGACCCCAGGAGGGGGGATACGCAGTATTTT.

CDR3 coding DNA: TGTGCCAGCAGCTTGACGGACACAAGGAACACTGAAGCTTTCTTT. Its translation is CASSLTDTRNTEAFF. The chain joins TRBV5-5 to TRBJ1-1, with a weak D call TRBD1 (5 bases). V lost 1 base to trimming and J lost 1 base, with 11 bases between them. Germline CDR1 and CDR2: SGHKS and YYEKEE (reference sequence). This CDR3 has 15 amino acids.